Here is one T cell receptor beta chain with its context. Its cognate antigen is unknown. The data stem from a study of naive and memory T cell subsets. General study points: Each distinct alpha or beta sequence counts as one clonotype. Naive and memory subsets had different power law exponents for TCR abundance.

Germline V gene sequence: CDR1 MNHEY, CDR2 SVGEGT. V shed 4 bases, J shed 2 bases, and the junction held 8 bases outside the gene matches. This CDR3 is 16 amino acids long. Two oligonucleotides, mixed equimolar, formed the beta constant-region primer covering TRBC1 and TRBC2. Four rounds of PCR amplified the ligated cDNA using nested alpha and beta constant-region primers plus SP2. MiXCR, applied by TCRdb to the UMI-ligation and nested PCR reads, yields one record per CDR3 protein. The sample carries under 100,000 distinct CDR3 sequences, around 6.5% recorded once. This sequence joins TRBV6-2 or TRBV6-3 and TRBJ2-3; TRBD2 matches 8 bases. The TCR sequence derives from a human donor in good health. Material for sequencing was central memory CD4+ T cells from blood. The CDR3 nucleotides read TGTGCCAGCAGTTCTGGGAGCGGGAGCATCACAGATACGCAGTATTTT. Translation: CASSSGSGSITDTQYF.